Listed below are T cell receptor beta chains from one sample, sequenced in a study of regulatory T cells in long-lasting Graves disease. TCRdb recomputed calls from the multiplex PCR reads with MiXCR, one row per CDR3 protein. The repertoire includes about 470,000 distinct CDR3 sequences, around a fifth of them detected once, and 6.5% to 9% sits in the top ten. The starting material was peripheral blood mononuclear cells (PBMCs), obtained when the disease was refractory, from a patient treated with antithyroid drugs. All receptors derive from a female donor with Graves disease. Each CDR3 is given with its conserved first and last residue.

V	J	CDR3
TRBV12-3/TRBV12-4	TRBJ1-3	CASSLEAGNSGNTIYF
TRBV20-1	TRBJ2-7	CSASFTGAHEQYF
TRBV20-1	TRBJ2-2	CSASITSGGYTGELFF
TRBV29-1	TRBJ1-1	CSVDIKAGHTEAFF
TRBV29-1	TRBJ2-5	CSVDGLVLLQETQYF
TRBV4-2	TRBJ1-2	CASSQDRWQRHGYTF
TRBV12-5	TRBJ1-1	CACSREGLGTEAFF
TRBV7-9	TRBJ2-3	CASTLWVGGSTDTQYF
TRBV11-2	TRBJ2-6	CASSSPGEGKSSGANVLTF
TRBV28	TRBJ2-6	CASSLWGTGLSGANVLTF
TRBV28	TRBJ1-3	CASSSHPGRGSGNTIYF
TRBV19	TRBJ1-2	CASSGLVGTSIHNYGYTF
TRBV14	TRBJ1-1	CASSQEGRGEAFF
TRBV2	TRBJ2-3	CASRASGGTDTQYF
TRBV6-1	TRBJ1-2	CASSEAAANNYGYTF
TRBV6-1	TRBJ1-4	CASGAGQGGNEKLFF
TRBV10-3	TRBJ2-1	CAIRLDNYNEQFF
TRBV7-9	TRBJ1-1	CASSLRWGRDRVNGNTEAFF
TRBV7-2	TRBJ1-1	CASSLTGTTEAFF
TRBV4-1	TRBJ2-4	CASSQDSGPSVIQYF
TRBV7-8	TRBJ2-4	CASSLGRGYENIQYF
TRBV28	TRBJ2-7	CASSSQGDEQYF
TRBV10-3	TRBJ2-3	CAITPRRQDRNTDTQYF
TRBV29-1	TRBJ2-5	CSVEGRFQETQYF
TRBV14	TRBJ2-2	CASSQTGTSGRNTGELFF
TRBV19	TRBJ1-5	CASKDRGGGQPQHF
TRBV7-9	TRBJ2-7	CASSLEAGRFNEQYF
TRBV27	TRBJ2-2	CASSLSGSNTGELFF
TRBV2	TRBJ2-1	CASSRLAGGDEQFF
TRBV20-1	TRBJ2-5	CSARRQAGQETQYF
TRBV2	TRBJ1-5	CASRRFGGSGNQPQHF
TRBV4-1	TRBJ1-1	CASSQDHGFMNTEAFF
TRBV24-1	TRBJ1-2	CATSDLQEGYGYTF
TRBV28	TRBJ1-4	CASTPPGQLNEKLFF
TRBV7-2	TRBJ1-2	CASSPRQGSGYTF
TRBV10-3	TRBJ2-5	CAISEGIQETQYF
TRBV5-1	TRBJ2-7	CASTGGAGDPAWEQYF
TRBV7-8	TRBJ2-3	CASTLSRSRTDTQYF
TRBV11-2	TRBJ1-2	CASSLDGTELTNYGYTF
TRBV28	TRBJ2-7	CASSLRGTSYEQYF
TRBV7-9	TRBJ2-7	CASSLAIGYEQYF
TRBV14	TRBJ2-7	CASSPPDGYEQYF
TRBV25-1	TRBJ2-3	CASSGRGPPDTQYF
TRBV29-1	TRBJ2-7	CSVESGGFPSYEQYF
TRBV29-1	TRBJ1-4	CSVLTEGHQKLFF
TRBV18	TRBJ2-3	CASSRLAGPKDTQYF
TRBV5-5	TRBJ2-7	CASSLDVRQAPRYEQYF
TRBV30	TRBJ2-5	CAWSLSSETQYF
TRBV6-1	TRBJ1-1	CASSPADRSWFAEAFF
TRBV6-9	TRBJ1-1	CASSYRGENTEAFF
TRBV7-2	TRBJ2-7	CASSLAASGRVSSYEQYF
TRBV10-3	TRBJ2-7	CAITDQGNGKYEQYF
TRBV7-2	TRBJ1-3	CASSRQGAGNTIYF
TRBV24-1	TRBJ1-1	CATSDRNEAFF
TRBV3-1	TRBJ2-7	CASSRAPYEQYF
TRBV30	TRBJ2-7	CAWRLAGVFHEQYF
TRBV12-3/TRBV12-4	TRBJ2-3	CASSPTSGGIDTQYF
TRBV6-1	TRBJ1-6	CASSEWFDSPLHF
TRBV2	TRBJ1-2	CASSDPPTGVYNYGYTF